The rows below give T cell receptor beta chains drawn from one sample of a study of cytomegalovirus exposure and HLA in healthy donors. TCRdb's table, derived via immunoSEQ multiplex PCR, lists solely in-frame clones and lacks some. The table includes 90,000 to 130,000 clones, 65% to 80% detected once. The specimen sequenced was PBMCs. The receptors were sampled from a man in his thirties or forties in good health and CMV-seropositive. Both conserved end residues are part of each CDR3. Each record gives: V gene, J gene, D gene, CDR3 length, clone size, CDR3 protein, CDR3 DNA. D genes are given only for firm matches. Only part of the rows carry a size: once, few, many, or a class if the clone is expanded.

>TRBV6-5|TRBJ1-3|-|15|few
CASSYQGLSGNTIYF
TGTGCCAGCAGTTACCAGGGTCTGAGTGGAAACACCATATATTTT
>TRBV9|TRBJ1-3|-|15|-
CASSVGATSGNTIYF
TGTGCCAGCAGCGTAGGGGCCACCTCTGGAAACACCATATATTTT
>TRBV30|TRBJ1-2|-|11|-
CAWSLNYGYTF
TGTGCCTGGAGTCTTAACTATGGCTACACCTTC
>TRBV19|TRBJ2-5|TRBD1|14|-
CASSGTGVWETQYF
TGTGCCAGTAGTGGGACAGGGGTGTGGGAGACCCAGTACTTC
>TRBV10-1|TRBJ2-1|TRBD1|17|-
CASSAWTGGSSYNEQFF
TGCGCCAGCAGTGCCTGGACAGGGGGTAGCTCCTACAATGAGCAGTTCTTC
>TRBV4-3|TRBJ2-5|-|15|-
CASSRNGGSEETQYF
TGCGCCAGCAGCCGGAATGGGGGGTCAGAGGAGACCCAGTACTTC
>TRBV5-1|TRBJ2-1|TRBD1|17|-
CASSPGKDRSYYNEQFF
TGCGCCAGCAGCCCCGGGAAGGACAGGTCTTACTACAATGAGCAGTTCTTC
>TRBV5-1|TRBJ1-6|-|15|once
CASSLGRTQDSPLHF
TGCGCCAGCAGCTTGGGGCGGACTCAAGATTCACCCCTCCACTTT
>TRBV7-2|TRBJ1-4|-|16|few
CASSPHIGTGNEKLFF
TGTGCCAGCAGCCCCCATATTGGGACTGGGAATGAAAAACTGTTTTTT
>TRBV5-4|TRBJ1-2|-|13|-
CASSLGGVGGYTF
TGTGCCAGCAGCTTGGGCGGGGTTGGAGGCTACACCTTC
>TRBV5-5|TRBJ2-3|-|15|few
CASSFGQGGADTQYF
TGTGCCAGCAGCTTCGGGCAGGGCGGCGCAGATACGCAGTATTTT
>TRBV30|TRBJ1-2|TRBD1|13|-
CAWSLTGPYGYTF
TGTGCCTGGAGTTTGACAGGGCCCTATGGCTACACCTTC
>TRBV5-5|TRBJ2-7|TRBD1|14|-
CASSFNRGLYEQYF
TGTGCCAGCAGCTTTAACAGGGGCCTCTACGAGCAGTACTTC
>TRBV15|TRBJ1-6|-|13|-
CATSRERQSSLHF
TGTGCCACCAGCAGAGAAAGACAGTCTTCCCTCCACTTT
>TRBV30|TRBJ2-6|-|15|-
CASGGDLSGANVLTF
TGTGCCTCTGGAGGGGACCTCTCTGGGGCCAACGTCCTGACTTTC
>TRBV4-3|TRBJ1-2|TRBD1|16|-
CASSQDPGQRIYGYTF
TGCGCCAGCAGCCAAGATCCGGGACAGCGCATCTATGGCTACACCTTC
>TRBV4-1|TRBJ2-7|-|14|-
CASSLEDTPYEQYF
TGCGCCAGCAGCCTGGAGGATACCCCCTACGAGCAGTACTTC
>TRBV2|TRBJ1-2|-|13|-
CALGAGALYGYTF
TGTGCCTTAGGGGCAGGGGCCCTCTATGGCTACACCTTC
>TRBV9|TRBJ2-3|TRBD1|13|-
CASSDRGTDTQYF
TGTGCCAGCAGCGACAGGGGGACAGATACGCAGTATTTT
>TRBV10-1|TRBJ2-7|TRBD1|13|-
CASADREAYEQYF
TGCGCCAGCGCGGACAGGGAAGCCTACGAGCAGTACTTC
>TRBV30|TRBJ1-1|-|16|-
CAWSGARGRLNTEAFF
TGTGCCTGGAGTGGGGCCCGTGGCAGGTTGAACACTGAAGCTTTCTTT
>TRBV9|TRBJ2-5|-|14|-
CASSGETGQETQYF
TGTGCCAGCAGCGGAGAAACAGGGCAAGAGACCCAGTACTTC
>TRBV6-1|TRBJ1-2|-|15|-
CASRITGTANYGYTF
TGTGCCAGCAGGATAACAGGGACCGCTAACTATGGCTACACCTTC
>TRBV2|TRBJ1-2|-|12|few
CASSEKPYGYTF
TGTGCCAGCAGTGAGAAGCCCTATGGCTACACCTTC
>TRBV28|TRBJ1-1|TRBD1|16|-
CASSPRTGAMNTEAFF
TGTGCCAGCAGTCCCCGGACAGGGGCGATGAACACTGAAGCTTTCTTT
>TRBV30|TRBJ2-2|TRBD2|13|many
CAWTSGNTGELFF
TGTGCCTGGACTAGCGGGAACACCGGGGAGCTGTTTTTT
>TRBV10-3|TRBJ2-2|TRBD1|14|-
CAILGTGSTGELFF
TGTGCCATCTTGGGGACAGGCAGCACCGGGGAGCTGTTTTTT
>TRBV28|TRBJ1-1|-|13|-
CASSLGRGRWAFF
TGTGCCAGCAGTTTAGGGCGAGGGCGGTGGGCTTTCTTT
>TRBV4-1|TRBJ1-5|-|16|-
CASSQGKGLTNQPQHF
TGCGCCAGCAGCCAGGGTAAGGGGCTCACAAATCAGCCCCAGCATTTT
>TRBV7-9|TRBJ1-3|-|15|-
CASSSGQHSGNTIYF
TGTGCCAGCAGCTCCGGACAGCACTCTGGAAACACCATATATTTT